The T cell receptor beta chain described here comes from a study of shared clonotypes between healthy human individuals. Study-wide findings and caveats: The study found approximately 5% of naive CD4 clonotypes shared across four donors.

This CDR3 spans 15 amino acids. V shed 4 bases and J shed 1 base, with 10 bases lying between them. Germline CDR1 is MNHEY and CDR2 is SVGAGI. Method: immunoSEQ multiplex PCR; TCRdb's copy keeps in-frame clones and lacks some. The repertoire includes roughly 2,000,000 clones, approximately 92% of them detected once, and over 1.5% sits in the top ten. About this clone: What it binds is not known.

The naive CD8 subset, CD45RO-negative cells positively selected for CCR7, excluded terminally differentiated effector memory CD45RA+ cells. The receptor's source is a man between 18 and 35 years old in good health. Some clones in this sample may be carry-over from other donors' samples. The sample was naive CD8+ T cells from PBMCs. The chain carries TRBV6-5 and TRBJ2-2; D call uncertain. DNA for the CDR3: TGTGCCAGCAGTTTACAGCTCCAGAACACCGGGGAGCTGTTTTTT. It yields the protein CASSLQLQNTGELFF.